This TCR beta chain came from a study of blood T cell repertoires in COVID-19. Study summary: The origin of the acute and convalescent COVID-19 samples was the United States, Italy and Spain. T cells, B-cell-depleted T cells, or PBMCs provided the cDNA or gDNA that served as material.

In this sample, this clone turned up once. Germline lookup yields CDR1 SEHNR and CDR2 FQNEAQ (reference sequence). The V gene end was trimmed by 8 bases and the J gene end by 8 bases; junction bases not matched to a gene: 22. The CDR3 is 18 amino acids. Per the original data handling: Amplification of reference gene primers provided the estimated nucleated cell counts. Sequenced by immunoSEQ multiplex PCR; TCRdb stores in-frame clones only, minus some. Clone size and the V and J calls come from that table; the DNA yielded D and trimming. The sample lists 100,000 to 150,000 clones, roughly 84% occurring once.

This chain uses TRBV7-9 with TRBJ2-1; 9 positions agree with TRBD2. Sequences were obtained from peripheral blood. This clonotype was obtained from a man between 60 and 70 years old with acute or convalescent COVID-19. The CDR3 DNA reads as TGTGCCAGCGGCGGGGAACTAGCGGGCATCCTCGTGAGGGATGAGCAGTTCTTC. This translates into CASGGELAGILVRDEQFF.